These 21 T cell receptor beta chains share one sample of origin, sequenced in a study of T cells in Graves' hyperthyroidism and ophthalmopathy. TCR beta CDR3 region amplification was performed from RNA transcripts. The HTBI primer set drove a first-round RT-PCR of the TCR CDR3. TCRdb reanalysed the multiplex PCR reads using MiXCR and keeps one entry per CDR3 protein. The sample includes about 480,000 distinct CDR3 sequences, about an eighth of them seen just once. The specimen was blood. The receptors were sampled from a woman in her late teens or twenties with Graves' hyperthyroidism.

The chain employs TRBV10-3 and TRBJ1-5, with 7 bases matching TRBD1. V lost 4 bases to trimming and J lost 3 bases; unmatched junction nucleotides: 3. CDR1 ENHRY and CDR2 SYGVKD come from the germline V gene. CDR3 length: 14 residues. DNA of the CDR3: TGTGCCATCAGTGGGACAGGCGACAATCAGCCCCAGCATTTT. It specifies CAISGTGDNQPQHF.

This clonotype was seen more than once but under ten times. This chain uses TRBV7-3 with TRBJ1-1, with 7 bases matching TRBD1. From germline, CDR1 is SGHTA and CDR2 FQGTGA. The CDR3 is 16 residues long. V shed 2 bases and J 13 bases; nucleotides not matched to a gene: 19. This chain's CDR3 is CASSLGGGISDRAVFF. CDR3 coding DNA: TGTGCCAGCAGCTTAGGGGGTGGTATATCAGACAGGGCAGTTTTCTTT.

A word on this clonotype: Given a much more abundant clone one base away, this may be a read error. The gene calls are TRBV24-1 and TRBJ1-5, with 7 bases identical to TRBD1. The CDR3 loop spans 17 amino acids. Germline V gives CDR1 KGHDR, CDR2 SFDVKD. This CDR3 is CATSDSRNRGSNQPHHF. CDR3 DNA: TGTGCCACCAGTGATTCCAGGAACAGGGGCAGCAATCAGCCCCATCATTTT.

The J gene is TRBJ1-2, the V gene TRBV25-1; a possible D gene is TRBD1 (5 bases). V lost 2 bases and J 8 bases, leaving 12 bases between the germline ends. CDR3 length: 13 amino acids. Germline assignment: CDR1 MGHDK and CDR2 SYGVNS. Written as DNA, the CDR3 is TGTGCCAGCAGTGAAGACAGTCCCAGAGGCTACACCTTC. This gives the protein CASSEDSPRGYTF.

This clonotype was found a few times. V gene TRBV20-1 combines with J gene TRBJ2-3, with D possibly matching TRBD2 (6 bases). V shed 0 bases and J shed 6 bases, with 19 bases lying between them. The germline V gene has CDR1 DFQATT and CDR2 SNEGSKA (reference sequence). This CDR3 has 16 amino acids. This CDR3 is CSARDGRGSGRDTQYF. CDR3 DNA: TGCAGTGCTAGAGATGGGCGTGGTAGCGGTAGGGATACGCAGTATTTT.

This clonotype was picked up many times. The chain employs TRBV27 and TRBJ2-1; D is possibly TRBD1 or TRBD2 (6 bases each). Germline CDR1 reads MNHEY; CDR2 reads SMNVEV (reference sequence). Trimming left V 7 bases short and J 4 bases short, with 11 bases between. This CDR3 is 13 amino acids long. This CDR3 reads CASKTGRYNEQFF. The CDR3 DNA reads TGTGCCAGCAAAACAGGGAGGTACAATGAGCAGTTCTTC.

Points on this clonotype: A much larger clone lies a single base off, so this may be a read error. This sequence joins TRBV7-9 and TRBJ2-7; TRBD2 matches 9 bases. Germline V gives CDR1 SEHNR, CDR2 FQNEAQ (reference sequence). This CDR3 region has 15 residues. The CDR3 DNA reads TGTACCAGCAGCTTACTAGCGGGCTTTTCCTACGAGCAGTACGTC. Protein sequence: CTSSLLAGFSYEQYV.

There are a few counts of this clonotype. This sequence joins TRBV15 and TRBJ1-1; the D is unclear. Per the germline V gene, CDR1 is LNHNV and CDR2 is YYDKDF (reference sequence). V shed 4 bases and J shed 1 base, with 7 bases lying between them. This CDR3 has 13 amino acids. The CDR3 DNA follows: TGTGCCACCAGCACTCTAAAGAACACTGAAGCTTTCTTT. It yields the protein CATSTLKNTEAFF.

This clonotype was recorded at least ten times. The rearrangement uses TRBV5-1 and TRBJ1-1, with a weak D call TRBD1 (6 bases). V lost 5 bases and J lost 6, with 14 bases in between. The CDR3 covers 13 residues. Germline CDR1 and CDR2: SGHRS and YFSETQ. In DNA form, the CDR3 reads TGCGCCAGCAGGCCGACTGGGGGGCCTGAAGCTTTCTTT. Its protein is CASRPTGGPEAFF. Together with reference TRBV5-1 and TRBJ1-1, the CDR3 gives the full variable domain: KAGVTQTPRYLIKTRGQQVTLSCSPISGHRSVSWYQQTPGQGLQFLFEYFSETQRNKGNFPGRFSGRQFSNSRSEMNVSTLELGDSALYLCASRPTGGPEAFFGQGTRLTVV.

The chain carries TRBV6-1 and TRBJ2-1; 12 bases map to TRBD2. V trimming: 8 bases; J trimming: 6 bases; junction bases outside the gene matches: 8. The CDR3 sequence is 15 residues long. Germline values: CDR1 MNHNS, CDR2 SASEGT. The CDR3 sequence is CASEVTSGSINEQFF. The CDR3 DNA reads as TGTGCCAGCGAGGTGACTAGCGGGAGCATCAATGAGCAGTTCTTC.

This clonotype was picked up many times. J is TRBJ2-1 and V is TRBV7-9, with 7 bases identical to TRBD2. Germline lookup yields CDR1 SEHNR and CDR2 FQNEAQ (reference sequence). V gave up 6 bases and J gave up 2 bases; unmatched junction bases: 4. The CDR3 has 14 amino acids. CDR3 in DNA: TGTGCCAGCAGGCCGGGACTACCCTACAATGAGCAGTTCTTC. This gives the protein CASRPGLPYNEQFF.

This clonotype was observed at least ten times. This chain uses TRBV19 with TRBJ1-5; D ambiguous. V was shortened by 7 bases and J by 0 bases, with 16 bases between the two germline ends. The length of the CDR3 is 16 residues. CDR1 is LNHDA, CDR2 SQIVND, per germline (reference sequence). The CDR3 sequence is CASIDGFSNSNQPQHF. The CDR3 nucleotides are TGTGCCAGTATCGACGGGTTCTCCAATAGCAATCAGCCCCAGCATTTT.

This clonotype was seen ten or more times. This chain uses TRBV20-1 with TRBJ1-2; TRBD1 is a possible D gene (5 bases). V lost 5 bases and J lost 8, with 15 bases in between. The germline CDR1 and CDR2 sequences are DFQATT and SNEGSKA (reference sequence). The CDR3 has 12 residues. CDR3 loop: CSAGGGSRGYTF. CDR3 nucleotide sequence: TGCAGTGCTGGTGGGGGTTCCAGGGGCTACACCTTC.

This clonotype showed up many times. The gene calls are TRBV6-5 and TRBJ1-2; the D is unclear. The V gene lost 0 bases and the J gene lost 4 bases, with 15 bases spanning the gap. The CDR3 is 16 amino acids. Germline values: CDR1 MNHEY, CDR2 SVGAGI. The CDR3 sequence is CASSYSTGRRAYGYTF. The CDR3 DNA is TGTGCCAGCAGTTACTCGACGGGTAGGAGGGCCTATGGCTACACCTTC.

This clonotype was seen many times. The V and J genes are TRBV7-9 and TRBJ1-1; the D is unclear. Germline V lookup: CDR1 SEHNR, CDR2 FQNEAQ (reference sequence). CDR3 length: 14 amino acids. V was clipped by 3 bases and J by 1 base, with 9 bases between them. CDR3 in DNA: TGTGCCAGCAGCTTGGGTTCAGGGAACACTGAAGCTTTCTTT. Encoded protein: CASSLGSGNTEAFF.

In its sample, this clonotype was seen a few times. The chain links TRBV11-3 to TRBJ2-1; 7 bases line up with TRBD1. Losses at the gene ends were 5 bases for V and 4 bases for J; bases not matched to a gene: 8. This CDR3 comprises 15 residues. Germline V lookup: CDR1 SGHNT, CDR2 YENEEA. CDR3 nucleotides: TGTGCCAGCAGCCAAAACGGACAGGCATACAATGAGCAGTTCTTC. This gives the protein CASSQNGQAYNEQFF.

Ten or more counts support this clonotype. This chain uses TRBV24-1 with TRBJ2-7; D may be TRBD1 or TRBD2 (5 bases each). Deletions cut 7 bases from V and 2 bases from J, with 14 bases between. The CDR3 runs to 14 residues. The germline V gene has CDR1 KGHDR and CDR2 SFDVKD. The CDR3, as DNA: TGTGCCACCAGCCCCACCGGGGCGACCTACGAGCAGTACTTC. Amino acids: CATSPTGATYEQYF.

This clonotype was counted at least ten times. This sequence joins TRBV5-1 and TRBJ2-5, with D unclear. The V end lost 6 bases, the J end lost 2 bases, and 11 bases lay between the germline ends. Germline V gene lookup returns CDR1 SGHRS and CDR2 YFSETQ. The CDR3 has 13 amino acids. The CDR3 reads CASMGGLQETQYF. Written as DNA, the CDR3 is TGCGCCAGCATGGGTGGTCTTCAAGAGACCCAGTACTTC.

This clonotype was counted many times. The V call is TRBV19, the J call TRBJ1-4; D uncertain. The ends were cut back, 8 bases at V and 8 bases at J, with 15 bases in the middle. Germline values: CDR1 LNHDA, CDR2 SQIVND (reference sequence). The CDR3 has 13 residues. CDR3 nucleotides: TGTGCCAGTCGCAACGAGGTCCGAGAAAAACTGTTTTTT. Protein sequence: CASRNEVREKLFF.

In its sample, this clonotype was seen many times. The chain couples TRBV30 to TRBJ2-1; TRBD2 might be the D (6 bases). The CDR3 spans 15 residues. V lost 0 bases, J lost 0 bases, and 9 bases lay in between. From germline, CDR1 is GTSNPN and CDR2 SVGIG (reference sequence). CDR3 sequence (DNA): TGTGCCTGGAGTGTAGGAGGGAGCTCCTACAATGAGCAGTTCTTC. Translating it yields CAWSVGGSSYNEQFF.

This clonotype was counted a few times. The chain carries TRBV12-3 or TRBV12-4 and TRBJ1-2, with D hard to call. The CDR3 is 10 amino acids. Trimming shortened V by 10 bases and J by 3 bases, and 6 bases separated the two germline ends. As DNA, the CDR3 is TGTGCCACCTATGACTATGGCTACACCTTC. This gives the protein CATYDYGYTF.